This TCR beta chain emerged from a study of T-cell reconstitution after alpha-beta-depleted transplantation in children. Library preparation (for TCRbeta) was performed with unique molecular identifiers. TCRdb re-derived calls from the PCR reads in MiXCR, one entry per CDR3 protein. The sample includes 450,000 to 600,000 distinct CDR3 sequences, approximately 32% seen only once; the top ten take under 3%. The sample holds a few counts of this clonotype. V was clipped by 6 bases and J by 4 bases, with 18 bases between them. Germline V gene lookup returns CDR1 SQVTM and CDR2 ANQGSEA. This CDR3 comprises 14 residues.

J is TRBJ1-2 and V is TRBV29-1; perhaps TRBD1 as D (5 bases). The specimen was PBMCs from the stem cell graft donor, collected from the stem cell graft. The TCR was taken from a human donor who donated a stem cell graft to a child with aplastic anemia. The CDR3, as DNA: TGCAGCGTGAAAGGGGTAGGGTCTCCCTATGGCTACACCTTC. This encodes CSVKGVGSPYGYTF.